The T cell receptor beta chain described here comes from a study of T cells after yellow fever vaccination. The wider study: SMART-Seq v4 Ultra Low Input served to prepare low-cell-number fractions.

Study-wide points: Abundant clonotypes from the bulk population could get into FACS-sorted repertoires as contaminants.

V was clipped by 4 bases and J by 8 bases; unmatched bases: 14. CDR1 is SGHRS, CDR2 YFSETQ, per germline. The CDR3 loop spans 16 amino acids. TCRdb redid the calling of the 5' RACE reads with MiXCR, one entry per CDR3 protein. In the table there are a few hundred thousand distinct CDR3 sequences, around 4% of which are singletons. This clonotype was counted a few times. Its antigen is unknown. Sequencing was performed on PBMCs, taken on the day of the yellow fever booster vaccination. This TCR was sampled from a young man who received the YFV17D yellow fever vaccine. The chain joins TRBV5-1 to TRBJ2-1; 8 positions agree with TRBD2. CDR3 protein: CASSLGGTRFLDEQFF. CDR3 in DNA: TGCGCCAGCAGCCTGGGCGGGACTAGATTTCTGGATGAGCAGTTCTTC.